This T cell receptor beta chain was recorded in a study of response to subunit inactivated influenza vaccine. Notes on the study in general: Few additional T cells are recruited per seasonal influenza vaccination, authors suggested.

V was trimmed by 0 bases and J by 6 bases, leaving 15 bases between them. CDR3 size: 14 residues. From germline, CDR1 is DFQATT and CDR2 SNEGSKA (reference sequence). One entry per CDR3 protein, called by TCRdb with MiXCR from the RT-PCR reads. This sample carries around 540,000 distinct CDR3 sequences, about 12% of them seen once, and the ten largest clones take 9.5% to 13%. Comments on this clonotype: Its antigen remains unknown.

The TCR comes from a man in his fifties or sixties who received an inactivated influenza vaccine. The sample consisted of PBMCs from blood, taken on the day of vaccination. The V call is TRBV20-1, the J call TRBJ2-7; maybe TRBD1 (6 bases). CDR3: CSARDWGQSGEQYF. As DNA, the CDR3 is TGCAGTGCTAGAGATTGGGGGCAGTCAGGCGAGCAGTACTTC.